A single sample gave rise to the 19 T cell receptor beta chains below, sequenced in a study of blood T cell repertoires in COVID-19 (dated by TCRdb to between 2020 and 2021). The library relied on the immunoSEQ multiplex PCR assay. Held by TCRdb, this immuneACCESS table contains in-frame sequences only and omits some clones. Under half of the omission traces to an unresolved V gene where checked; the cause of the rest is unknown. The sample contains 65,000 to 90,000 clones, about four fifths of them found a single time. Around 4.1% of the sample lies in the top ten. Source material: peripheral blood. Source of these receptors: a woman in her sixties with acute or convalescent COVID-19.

The CDR3 sequence: CASSDPRATGCPTDTQYF. CDR3 coding DNA: TGTGCCAGCAGCGACCCCCGGGCGACAGGGTGCCCTACAGATACGCAGTATTTT. The gene calls are TRBV21-1 and TRBJ2-3; TRBD1 is the table's D call and was not checked against the DNA. TRBV21-1 is a documented pseudogene. The CDR3 contains 18 residues.

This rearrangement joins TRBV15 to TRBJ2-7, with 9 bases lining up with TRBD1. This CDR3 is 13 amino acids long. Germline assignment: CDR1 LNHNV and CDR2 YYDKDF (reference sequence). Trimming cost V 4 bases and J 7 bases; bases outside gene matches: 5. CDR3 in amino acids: CATSIQGAGEQYF. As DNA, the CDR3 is TGTGCCACCAGCATACAGGGGGCGGGAGAGCAGTACTTC.

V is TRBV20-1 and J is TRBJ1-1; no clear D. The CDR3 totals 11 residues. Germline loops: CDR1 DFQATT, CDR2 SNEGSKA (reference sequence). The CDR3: CRGARGTEAFF. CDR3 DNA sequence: TGCAGGGGAGCCCGGGGCACTGAAGCTTTCTTT.

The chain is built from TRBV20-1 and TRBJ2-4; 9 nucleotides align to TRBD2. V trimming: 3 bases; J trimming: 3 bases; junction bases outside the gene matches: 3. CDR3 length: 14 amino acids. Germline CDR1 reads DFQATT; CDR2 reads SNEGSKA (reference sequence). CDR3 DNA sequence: TGCAGTGCTAGTGTAGCGGGGGACAAAAACATTCAGTACTTC. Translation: CSASVAGDKNIQYF.

CDR3 region: CAWRDRDAPLHF. DNA for the CDR3: TGTGCCTGGAGGGACAGGGATGCACCCCTCCACTTT. The chain has TRBV30 and TRBJ1-6, with 8 bases identical to TRBD1. The CDR3 is 12 amino acids. The trim removed 3 bases at V and 11 bases at J, leaving 3 bases unmatched. Germline loops: CDR1 GTSNPN, CDR2 SVGIG (reference sequence).

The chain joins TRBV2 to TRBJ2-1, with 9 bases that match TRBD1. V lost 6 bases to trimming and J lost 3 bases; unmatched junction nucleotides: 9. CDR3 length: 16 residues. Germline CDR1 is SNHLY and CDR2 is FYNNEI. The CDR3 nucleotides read TGTGCCAGCAGCAAAGGGACAGGGCATATCTACAATGAGCAGTTCTTC. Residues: CASSKGTGHIYNEQFF.

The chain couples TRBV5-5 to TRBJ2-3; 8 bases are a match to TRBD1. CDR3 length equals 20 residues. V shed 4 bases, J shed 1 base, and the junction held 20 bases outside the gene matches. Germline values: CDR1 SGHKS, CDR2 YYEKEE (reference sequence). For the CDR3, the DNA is TGTGCCAGCAGCGCTACAGGGGGATGGCCTGATGGGGGGCGCACAGATACGCAGTATTTT. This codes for CASSATGGWPDGGRTDTQYF.

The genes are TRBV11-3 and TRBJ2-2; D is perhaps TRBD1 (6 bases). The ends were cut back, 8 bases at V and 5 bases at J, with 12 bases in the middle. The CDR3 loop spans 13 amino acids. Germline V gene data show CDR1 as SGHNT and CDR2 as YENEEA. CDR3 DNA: TGTGCCAGCCGGCAGGGGTCGACCGGGGAGCTGTTTTTT. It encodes CASRQGSTGELFF.

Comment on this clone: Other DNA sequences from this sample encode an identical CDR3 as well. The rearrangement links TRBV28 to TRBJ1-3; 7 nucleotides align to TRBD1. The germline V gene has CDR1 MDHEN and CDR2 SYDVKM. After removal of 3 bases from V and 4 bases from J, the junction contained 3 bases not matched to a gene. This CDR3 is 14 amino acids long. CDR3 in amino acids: CASSFLQGGNTIYF. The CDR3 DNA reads TGTGCCAGCAGTTTCTTACAGGGGGGAAACACCATATATTTT. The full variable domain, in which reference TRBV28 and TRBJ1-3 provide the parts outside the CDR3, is DVKVTQSSRYLVKRTGEKVFLECVQDMDHENMFWYRQDPGLGLRLIYFSYDVKMKEKGDIPEGYSVSREKKERFSLILESASTNQTSMYLCASSFLQGGNTIYFGEGSWLTVV.

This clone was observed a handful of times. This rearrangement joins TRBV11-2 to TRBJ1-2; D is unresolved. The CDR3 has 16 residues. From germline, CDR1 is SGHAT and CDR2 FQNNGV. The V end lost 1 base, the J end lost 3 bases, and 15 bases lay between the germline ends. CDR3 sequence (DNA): TGTGCCAGCAGCTTAGCGGGTAATATGCGACACTATGGCTACACCTTC. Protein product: CASSLAGNMRHYGYTF.

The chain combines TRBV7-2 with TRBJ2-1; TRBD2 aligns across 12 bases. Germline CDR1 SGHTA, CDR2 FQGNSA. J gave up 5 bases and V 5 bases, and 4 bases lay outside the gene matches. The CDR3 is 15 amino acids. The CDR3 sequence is CASSQGLAGNNEQFF. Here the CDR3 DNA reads TGTGCCAGCAGCCAAGGACTAGCGGGGAACAATGAGCAGTTCTTC. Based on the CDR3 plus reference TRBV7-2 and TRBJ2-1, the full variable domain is GAGVSQSPSNKVTEKGKDVELRCDPISGHTALYWYRQSLGQGLEFLIYFQGNSAPDKSGLPSDRFSAERTGGSVSTLTIQRTQQEDSAVYLCASSQGLAGNNEQFFGPGTRLTVL.

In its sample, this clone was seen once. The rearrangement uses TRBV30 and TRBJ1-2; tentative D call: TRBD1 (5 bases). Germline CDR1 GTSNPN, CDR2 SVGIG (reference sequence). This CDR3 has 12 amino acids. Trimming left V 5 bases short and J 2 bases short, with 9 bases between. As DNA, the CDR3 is TGTGCCTGGGGGGCGGGGAACTATGGCTACACCTTC. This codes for CAWGAGNYGYTF.

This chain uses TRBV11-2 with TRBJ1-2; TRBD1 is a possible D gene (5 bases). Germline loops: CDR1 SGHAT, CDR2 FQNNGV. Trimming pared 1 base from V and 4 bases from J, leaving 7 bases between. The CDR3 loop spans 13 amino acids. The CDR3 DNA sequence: TGTGCCAGCAGCTTAGTAGGGGCCTATGGCTACACCTTC. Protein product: CASSLVGAYGYTF.

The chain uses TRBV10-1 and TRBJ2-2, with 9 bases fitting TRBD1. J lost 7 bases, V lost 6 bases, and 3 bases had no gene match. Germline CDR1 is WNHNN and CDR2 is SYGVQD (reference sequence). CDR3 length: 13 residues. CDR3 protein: CASRPGQGGELFF. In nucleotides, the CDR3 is TGCGCCAGCAGGCCGGGACAGGGCGGGGAGCTGTTTTTT.

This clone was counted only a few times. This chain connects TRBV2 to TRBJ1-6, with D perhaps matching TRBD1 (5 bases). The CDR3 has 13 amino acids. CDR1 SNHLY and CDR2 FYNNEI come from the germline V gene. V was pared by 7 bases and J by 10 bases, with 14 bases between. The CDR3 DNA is TGTGCCAGCAAAGTCATCAGGGAATCACCCCTCCACTTT. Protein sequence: CASKVIRESPLHF.

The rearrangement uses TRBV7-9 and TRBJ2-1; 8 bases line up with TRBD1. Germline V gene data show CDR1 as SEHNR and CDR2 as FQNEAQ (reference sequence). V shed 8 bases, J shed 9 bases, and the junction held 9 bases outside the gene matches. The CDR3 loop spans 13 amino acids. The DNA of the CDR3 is TGTGCCAGCCTAGACAGGGGTAGGGGTGAGCAGTTCTTC. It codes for CASLDRGRGEQFF.

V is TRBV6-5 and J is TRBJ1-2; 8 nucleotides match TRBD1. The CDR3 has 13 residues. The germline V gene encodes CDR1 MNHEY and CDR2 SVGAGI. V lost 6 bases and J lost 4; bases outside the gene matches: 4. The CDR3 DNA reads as TGTGCCAGCAGCAGGACAGGGAGCTATGGCTACACCTTC. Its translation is CASSRTGSYGYTF.

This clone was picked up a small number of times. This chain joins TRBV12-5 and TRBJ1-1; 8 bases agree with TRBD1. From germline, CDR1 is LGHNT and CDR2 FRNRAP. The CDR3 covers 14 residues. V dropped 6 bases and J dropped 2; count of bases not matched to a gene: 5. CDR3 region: CASGLTGGNTEAFF. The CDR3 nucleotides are TGTGCTAGTGGCCTAACAGGGGGTAACACTGAAGCTTTCTTT. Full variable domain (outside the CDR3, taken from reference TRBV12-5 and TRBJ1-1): DARVTQTPRHKVTEMGQEVTMRCQPILGHNTVFWYRQTMMQGLELLAYFRNRAPLDDSGMPKDRFSAEMPDATLATLKIQPSEPRDSAVYFCASGLTGGNTEAFFGQGTRLTVV.

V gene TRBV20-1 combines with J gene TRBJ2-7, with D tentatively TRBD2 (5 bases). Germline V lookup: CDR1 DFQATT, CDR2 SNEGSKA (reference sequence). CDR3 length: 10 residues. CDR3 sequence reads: CSVRTGEQYF. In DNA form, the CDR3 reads TGCAGCGTAAGGACTGGCGAGCAGTACTTC.